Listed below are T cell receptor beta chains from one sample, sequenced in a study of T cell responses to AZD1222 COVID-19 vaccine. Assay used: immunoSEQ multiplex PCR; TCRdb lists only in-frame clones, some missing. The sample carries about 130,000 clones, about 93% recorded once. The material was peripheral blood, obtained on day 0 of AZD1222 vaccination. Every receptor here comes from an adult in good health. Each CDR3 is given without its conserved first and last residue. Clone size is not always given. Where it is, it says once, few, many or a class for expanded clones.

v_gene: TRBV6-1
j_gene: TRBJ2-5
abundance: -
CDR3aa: ATRGLETQY

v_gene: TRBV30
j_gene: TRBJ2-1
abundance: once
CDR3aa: AWSVGQGSRDEQF

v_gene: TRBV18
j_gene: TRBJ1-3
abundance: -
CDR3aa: ASSPVLGLLSSGNTIY

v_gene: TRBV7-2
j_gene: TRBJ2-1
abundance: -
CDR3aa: ASSTRQGPNEQF

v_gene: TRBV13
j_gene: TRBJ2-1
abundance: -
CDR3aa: ASSIGTSMLF

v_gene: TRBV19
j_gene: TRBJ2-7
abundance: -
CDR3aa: ASSIDRGYEQY

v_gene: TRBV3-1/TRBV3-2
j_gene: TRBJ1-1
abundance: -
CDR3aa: ASSQSGRNTEAF

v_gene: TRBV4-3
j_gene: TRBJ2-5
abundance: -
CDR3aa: ASSHTGTGKETQY

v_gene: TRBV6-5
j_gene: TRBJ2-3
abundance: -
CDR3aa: ASVRLAGEEDTQY

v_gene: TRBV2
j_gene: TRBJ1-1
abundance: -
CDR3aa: ASSEGTPPEAF

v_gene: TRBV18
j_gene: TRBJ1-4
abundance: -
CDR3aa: ASSPADLSNEKLF

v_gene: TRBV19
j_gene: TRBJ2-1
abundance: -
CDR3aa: ASSFGGGAYNEQF

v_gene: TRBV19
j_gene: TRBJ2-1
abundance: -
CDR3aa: ASTLSGLGDEQF

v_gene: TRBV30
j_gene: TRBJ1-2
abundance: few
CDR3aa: AWSRRGVANGYT

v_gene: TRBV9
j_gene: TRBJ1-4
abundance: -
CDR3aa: ASSPGTLDSEKLF

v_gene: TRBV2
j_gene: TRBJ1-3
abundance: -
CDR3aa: ASRGDKGQSSGNTIY

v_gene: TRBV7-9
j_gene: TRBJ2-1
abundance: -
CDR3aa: ASSFVRGGYNEQF

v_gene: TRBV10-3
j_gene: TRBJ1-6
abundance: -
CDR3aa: ATQNTGFGGIDSPLH

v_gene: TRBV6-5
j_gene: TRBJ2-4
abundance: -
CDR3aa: ASNLPGTQNIQY

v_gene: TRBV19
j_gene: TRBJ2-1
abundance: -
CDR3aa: ASSPRQGRVNEQF

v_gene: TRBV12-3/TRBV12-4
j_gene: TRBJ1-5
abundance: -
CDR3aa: ASSSAGDQPQH